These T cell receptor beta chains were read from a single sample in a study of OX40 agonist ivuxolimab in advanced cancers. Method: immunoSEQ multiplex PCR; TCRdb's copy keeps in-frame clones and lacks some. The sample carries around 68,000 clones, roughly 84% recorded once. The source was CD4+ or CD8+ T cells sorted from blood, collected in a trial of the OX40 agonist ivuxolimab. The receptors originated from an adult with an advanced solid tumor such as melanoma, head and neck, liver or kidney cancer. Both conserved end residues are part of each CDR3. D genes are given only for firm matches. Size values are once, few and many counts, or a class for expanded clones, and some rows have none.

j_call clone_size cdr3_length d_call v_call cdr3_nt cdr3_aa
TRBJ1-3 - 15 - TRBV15 TGTGCCACCAGCGCCCATCCAACCTCTGGAAACACCATATATTTT CATSAHPTSGNTIYF
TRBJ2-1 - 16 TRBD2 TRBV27 TGTGCCAGCAGTTCCTTACTAGCGGGGGGAAGTAATGAGCAGTTCTTC CASSSLLAGGSNEQFF
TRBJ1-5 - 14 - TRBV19 TGTGCCAGTAGTACTCGGGACCGAAATCAGCCCCAGCATTTT CASSTRDRNQPQHF
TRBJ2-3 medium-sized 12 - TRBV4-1 TGCGCCAGCAGCCAAGGGGGAGATACGCAGTATTTT CASSQGGDTQYF
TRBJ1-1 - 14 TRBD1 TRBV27 TGTGCCAGCAGTTTACCGGACAGGGGGGGTGAAGCTTTCTTT CASSLPDRGGEAFF
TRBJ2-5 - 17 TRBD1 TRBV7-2 TGTGCCAGCAGCTTAGTACCCGGGACAGGGAGTGGGGAGACCCAGTACTTC CASSLVPGTGSGETQYF
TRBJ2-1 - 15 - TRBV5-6 TGTGCCAGCAGCTTACTAGGGGGGAATTACAATGAGCAGTTCTTC CASSLLGGNYNEQFF
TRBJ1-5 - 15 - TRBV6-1 TGTGCCAGTAAAATACTCCGGGGGGTTTATCAGCCCCAGCATTTT CASKILRGVYQPQHF
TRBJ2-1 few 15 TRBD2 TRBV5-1 TGCGCCAGCAGCTTTAATAGCGGGAACTACAATGAGCAGTTCTTC CASSFNSGNYNEQFF
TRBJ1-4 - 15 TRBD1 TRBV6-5 TGTGCCAGCAGTCTCCTGACAGGGTCTAATGAAAAACTGTTTTTT CASSLLTGSNEKLFF
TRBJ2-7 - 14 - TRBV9 TGTGCCAGCAGCGTAACGGCAGCCTCCTACGAGCAGTACTTC CASSVTAASYEQYF
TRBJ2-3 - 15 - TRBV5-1 TGCGCCAGCAGCTTGATATCACAGACAACAGATACGCAGTATTTT CASSLISQTTDTQYF
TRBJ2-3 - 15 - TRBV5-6 TGTGCCAGCAGCTTGGTTCGGGGTATCACAGATACGCAGTATTTT CASSLVRGITDTQYF
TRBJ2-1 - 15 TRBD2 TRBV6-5 TGTGCCAGCAGTTACTCGGGACTAGCCTACAATGAGCAGTTCTTC CASSYSGLAYNEQFF
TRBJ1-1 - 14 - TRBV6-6 TGTGCCAGCAGGAACCTGGGGCTGCGAAATGGAGCTTTCTTT CASRNLGLRNGAFF